Listed here is a single T cell receptor (beta chain). There is no known antigen for this receptor. Germline is not matched at one junction end, which may reflect a read error. Its CDR3 holds 12 amino acids, cysteine through phenylalanine. Only the CDR3 portion is preserved as DNA: 36 bases, with reading frame beginning at the first base. The immunoSEQ Assay, a bias-controlled multiplex PCR, was used to amplify TCRbeta CDR3 regions from genomic DNA. The study's own analysis went as follows. Nucleated cell counts per sample were estimated from amplification of reference gene primers within the assay. To quantify the absolute abundance of each unique TCRbeta CDR3 rearrangement, sequence reads were collapsed and filtered. For each sample, productive Simpson clonality was calculated as the square root of Simpson's diversity index across productive rearrangements. This immuneACCESS table, as held by TCRdb, lists in-frame sequences with V and J called but not all clones. Of the missing ones, under half trace to an unresolved V gene in checked studies; the others have no known cause. V and J calls and clone size follow that table, whereas D and trimming were derived from the DNA. The sample table records hundreds of thousands of clones; roughly 86% of these occur just once. The top ten clonotypes cover around 0.67% of the sample.

The record originates from a study of blood T cell repertoires in COVID-19 (dated by TCRdb to 2018 to 2020). In terms of the full investigation: Samples from collaborators originated in the United States, Italy and Spain and spanned both the acute and convalescent phases of COVID-19. The material from the prospective study consisted of cDNA or gDNA derived from T cells, B-cell-depleted T cells, or PBMCs. The dataset comprised deeply sampled blood TCRbeta repertoires from subjects exposed to, actively infected with, or recovered from COVID-19. Where HLA class I and class II types were available, the types were taken from metadata supplied by the sample provider, not from assay-based typing. The repertoires were released in a freely available public database intended as a resource for research on the immune response to SARS-CoV-2. Sample metadata almost always included a de-identified subject ID, COVID-19 status, age in years and sex. The samples were drawn from the first 160 participants of the ongoing ImmuneRACE study and from 950 to 1,500 subjects provided by 6 global collaborators.

Each collaborating institution followed its own protocols to collect whole blood in K2EDTA tubes. For TCRbeta analysis, collaborators shipped samples as frozen whole blood, isolated PBMCs, or DNA extracted from either of those sample types. Study-wide conclusions, independent of this receptor: How much clinical and demographic metadata was included differed by source and by participant, and the metadata was provided uncurated.

What was sequenced was peripheral blood. Rearrangement joined TRBV12-3 or TRBV12-4 to TRBJ1-1; the D region possibly corresponds to TRBD1 (5 bases align). The clonotype was recovered from a human donor in a cohort sampled during active COVID-19. The DNA reads as follows: TGTGCCAGCCTTGTGCGGGGCCCGAGGCAGGTCTTT. Protein translation: CASLVRGPRQVF.